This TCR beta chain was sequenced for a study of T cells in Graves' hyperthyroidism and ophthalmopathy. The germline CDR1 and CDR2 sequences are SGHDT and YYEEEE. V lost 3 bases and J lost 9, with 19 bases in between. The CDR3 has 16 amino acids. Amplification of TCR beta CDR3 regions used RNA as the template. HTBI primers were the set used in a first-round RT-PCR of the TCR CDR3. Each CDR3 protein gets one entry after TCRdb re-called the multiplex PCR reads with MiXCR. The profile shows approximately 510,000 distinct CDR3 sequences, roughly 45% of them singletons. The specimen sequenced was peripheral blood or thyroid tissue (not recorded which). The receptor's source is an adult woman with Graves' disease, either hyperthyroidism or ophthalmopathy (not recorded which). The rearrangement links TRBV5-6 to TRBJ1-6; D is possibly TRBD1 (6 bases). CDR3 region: CASSWGGQGLSSPLHF. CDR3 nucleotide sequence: TGTGCCAGCAGCTGGGGGGGGCAGGGTTTAAGTTCACCCCTCCACTTT.